Below, 27 T cell receptor beta chains from the same sample are listed, as sequenced in a study of control samples from healthy donors and cancer patients. Sequencing was performed with immunoSEQ multiplex PCR; in TCRdb, only in-frame clones are kept and a portion is missing. The sample records approximately 160,000 clones, about 91% being singletons. Sequenced input: blood. The origin of the receptors is a woman aged 40 to 55 in good health.

This chain uses TRBV6-1 with TRBJ1-2, with D uncertain. CDR1 is MNHNS and CDR2 is SASEGT in the germline V gene. Trimming pared 2 bases from V and 8 bases from J, leaving 9 bases between. The CDR3 extends over 12 amino acids. Here the CDR3 DNA reads TGTGCCAGCAGTGAAAAGGGTTCCGGCTACACCTTC. Residues: CASSEKGSGYTF.

In this sample, this clone turned up once. The rearrangement joins TRBV6-5 to TRBJ1-1, with D unresolved. Looked up from germline, CDR1 is MNHEY and CDR2 is SVGAGI. The length of the CDR3 is 11 residues. V gave up 1 base and J gave up 7 bases, with 4 bases separating them. The CDR3 here is CASSYLGEAFF. In DNA form, the CDR3 reads TGTGCCAGCAGTTACTTGGGTGAAGCTTTCTTT.

This chain connects TRBV2 to TRBJ2-7; D call uncertain. The V gene lost 5 bases and the J gene lost 2 bases, with 10 bases spanning the gap. Looked up from germline, CDR1 is SNHLY and CDR2 is FYNNEI. The CDR3 has 13 amino acids. CDR3 sequence (DNA): TGTGCCAGCAGTCCCCGGGCCGCCTACGAGCAGTACTTC. Encoded protein: CASSPRAAYEQYF.

The chain recombines TRBV4-1 with TRBJ2-3; TRBD1 matches at 8 bases. This CDR3 spans 14 amino acids. Germline CDR1 MGHRA, CDR2 YSYEKL. The junction had 5 bases not matched to a gene; V was cut back by 4 bases and J by 5 bases. Here the CDR3 reads CASSPRQGQDTQYF. The CDR3 nucleotides are TGCGCCAGCAGCCCACGACAGGGGCAAGATACGCAGTATTTT.

CDR3 amino acids: CASKNGGDTQYF. DNA for the CDR3: TGTGCCAGCAAGAACGGTGGGGATACGCAGTATTTT. The chain couples TRBV6-6 to TRBJ2-3; D gene uncertain. This CDR3 is built from 12 residues. Germline CDR1 reads MNHNY; CDR2 reads SVGAGI (reference sequence). The V gene lost 7 bases and the J gene lost 6 bases, with 11 bases spanning the gap.

This sequence joins TRBV27 and TRBJ1-6, with 9 bases that match TRBD1. Germline V gene sequence: CDR1 MNHEY, CDR2 SMNVEV (reference sequence). This CDR3 is built from 12 residues. The V gene end was trimmed by 8 bases and the J gene end by 10 bases; junction bases not matched to a gene: 3. The CDR3: CASGQGRSPLHF. The CDR3 DNA follows: TGTGCCAGCGGACAGGGGAGGTCACCCCTCCACTTT.

The CDR3 is CATRDRDGGYTF. The CDR3 DNA sequence: TGTGCCACCCGCGACAGGGATGGGGGCTACACCTTC. The gene calls are TRBV24-1 and TRBJ1-2; 7 bases agree with TRBD1. V dropped 9 bases and J dropped 8; count of bases not matched to a gene: 8. Germline loops: CDR1 KGHDR, CDR2 SFDVKD. The CDR3 has 12 amino acids.

This clone is a singleton in its sample. This chain joins TRBV2 and TRBJ2-2; D may be TRBD2 (5 bases). V lost 9 bases and J lost 0, with 14 bases in between. Germline V gene sequence: CDR1 SNHLY, CDR2 FYNNEI. The CDR3 is made up of 15 amino acids. CDR3 amino acids: CAREAALSNTGELFF. The CDR3 DNA reads as TGTGCCAGGGAAGCGGCCCTCTCGAACACCGGGGAGCTGTTTTTT.

This chain links TRBV3-1 (or the pseudogene TRBV3-2) with TRBJ1-2; TRBD1 aligns across 9 bases. Germline assignment: CDR1 LGHDT and CDR2 YNNKEL (reference sequence). The CDR3 has 13 amino acids. V lost 6 bases to trimming and J lost 4 bases; unmatched junction nucleotides: 3. CDR3 nucleotide sequence: TGTGCCAGCAGAGAGACAGGGGGCTATGGCTACACCTTC. Translation: CASRETGGYGYTF.

The V and J genes are TRBV6-1 and TRBJ1-5; D might be TRBD1 (6 bases). Germline V CDR1 and CDR2: MNHNS, SASEGT. The CDR3 loop spans 15 amino acids. V lost 3 bases and J lost 1, with 10 bases in between. CDR3 region: CASSDRGWSNQPQHF. The CDR3 DNA is TGTGCCAGCAGTGACAGGGGTTGGAGCAATCAGCCCCAGCATTTT.

This clone showed up just once. This sequence joins TRBV20-1 and TRBJ1-2; unclear D gene. Germline V gene data show CDR1 as DFQATT and CDR2 as SNEGSKA (reference sequence). CDR3 length: 11 amino acids. Trimming cost V 1 base and J 8 bases, with 8 bases left between them. CDR3 amino acids: CSARGTFGYTF. The CDR3 coding sequence is TGCAGTGCTAGAGGAACGTTCGGCTACACCTTC.

V and J are TRBV5-6 and TRBJ2-5, with a possible D match to TRBD1 (6 bases). V was cut by 3 bases and J by 3 bases, with 12 bases left in between. From germline, CDR1 is SGHDT and CDR2 YYEEEE. The CDR3 consists of 14 residues. The CDR3 region has the DNA TGTGCCAGCAGCTGGGGGCTAATAGAAGAGACCCAGTACTTC. Its protein product is CASSWGLIEETQYF.

The gene calls are TRBV19 and TRBJ2-7, with 11 bases identical to TRBD1. The J segment lost 6 bases and the V segment lost 2 bases, leaving 6 bases of the junction unmatched. The CDR3 is 15 amino acids. Germline CDR1 is LNHDA and CDR2 is SQIVND (reference sequence). The CDR3 region has the DNA TGTGCCAGTAGTATAACCGGGACAGGGGGAGGCGAGCAGTACTTC. Translated: CASSITGTGGGEQYF. The variable domain in full, completed from reference TRBV19 and TRBJ2-7, reads DGGITQSPKYLFRKEGQNVTLSCEQNLNHDAMYWYRQDPGQGLRLIYYSQIVNDFQKGDIAEGYSVSREKKESFPLTVTSAQKNPTAFYLCASSITGTGGGEQYFGPGTRLTVT.

The J gene is TRBJ1-2, the V gene TRBV7-9; 8 bases are shared with TRBD1. The CDR3 consists of 16 residues. The J segment lost 4 bases and the V segment lost 5 bases, leaving 12 bases of the junction unmatched. Germline CDR1 SEHNR, CDR2 FQNEAQ (reference sequence). The CDR3 DNA reads as TGTGCCAGCAGCCCCCCCGGACAGGGCTTTATCTATGGCTACACCTTC. Translating it yields CASSPPGQGFIYGYTF.

The chain carries TRBV5-6 and TRBJ2-7; D possibly corresponds to TRBD2 (6 bases). Germline CDR1 and CDR2: SGHDT and YYEEEE. Between the trimmed V and J ends, which lost 1 base and 6 bases, there was a span of 17 bases. This CDR3 region has 15 residues. The CDR3 sequence is CASSLLHSEEGEQYF. Written as DNA, the CDR3 is TGTGCCAGCAGCTTGCTTCATTCAGAGGAGGGCGAGCAGTACTTC.

V and J are TRBV12-5 and TRBJ2-2, with 7 nucleotides matching TRBD2. This CDR3 has 15 residues. The V and J ends lost 6 bases and 5 bases, in that order; junction bases with no gene match: 9. Germline loops: CDR1 LGHNT, CDR2 FRNRAP. CDR3 sequence: CASGSALGGTGELFF. The CDR3 DNA is TGTGCTAGTGGGAGCGCCCTCGGGGGGACCGGGGAGCTGTTTTTT.

V and J are TRBV3-1 (or the pseudogene TRBV3-2) and TRBJ2-1; D might be TRBD1 or TRBD2, each matching 5 bases. Deletions cut 3 bases from V and 11 bases from J, with 17 bases between. The germline V gene has CDR1 LGHDT and CDR2 YNNKEL (reference sequence). CDR3 length: 14 amino acids. The CDR3 bases are TGTGCCAGCAGCCAGGGGCATAGGGACGCAAAGCAGTTCTTC. This translates into CASSQGHRDAKQFF.

The chain uses TRBV6-5 and TRBJ1-5; no definite D call. Germline V lookup: CDR1 MNHEY, CDR2 SVGAGI. Trimming stripped 7 bases from V and 4 bases from J, with 8 bases between. This CDR3 has 12 residues. DNA of the CDR3: TGTGCCAGCAAACGAGAGAATCAGCCCCAGCATTTT. Its protein is CASKRENQPQHF.

The rearrangement joins TRBV7-9 to TRBJ2-1; maybe TRBD2 (7 bases). V was shortened by 4 bases and J by 8 bases, with 18 bases between the two germline ends. Germline assignment: CDR1 SEHNR and CDR2 FQNEAQ (reference sequence). The CDR3 spans 15 residues. CDR3 in amino acids: CASSYGGAPMDEQFF. CDR3 in DNA: TGTGCCAGCAGCTATGGGGGGGCCCCTATGGATGAGCAGTTCTTC.

The chain joins TRBV19 to TRBJ2-3; tentative D call: TRBD2 (6 bases). V lost 4 bases and J lost 1, with 9 bases in between. CDR1 is LNHDA and CDR2 is SQIVND in the germline V gene (reference sequence). The CDR3 is 14 residues long. The CDR3 DNA sequence: TGTGCCAGTAGTAAGGGACTCCGCACAGATACGCAGTATTTT. Its translation is CASSKGLRTDTQYF.

This chain uses TRBV18 with TRBJ2-2; the match to TRBD1 covers 8 bases. CDR3 size: 13 residues. J gave up 6 bases and V 3 bases, and 0 bases lay outside the gene matches. Germline CDR1 reads KGHSH; CDR2 reads LQKENI. CDR3 in DNA: TGTGCCAGCTCACCGGACAGGGCCGGGGAGCTGTTTTTT. This codes for CASSPDRAGELFF.

This chain connects TRBV9 to TRBJ2-3; 10 nucleotides align to TRBD1. V gave up 4 bases and J gave up 1 base; unmatched junction bases: 3. The CDR3 has 15 residues. In germline, CDR1 is SGDLS, CDR2 YYNGEE. CDR3 nucleotide sequence: TGTGCCAGCAGCCCCGGGACAGGGGGCACAGATACGCAGTATTTT. It encodes CASSPGTGGTDTQYF.

The J gene is TRBJ2-3, the V gene TRBV5-1; 7 nucleotides agree with TRBD2. With V trimmed by 1 base and J by 0 bases, 8 bases remained unmatched. The length of the CDR3 is 17 residues. Germline V lookup: CDR1 SGHRS, CDR2 YFSETQ. The CDR3 spells CASSLRSYSGSTDTQYF. CDR3 in DNA: TGCGCCAGCAGCTTGAGGTCCTATAGCGGGAGCACAGATACGCAGTATTTT.

The gene calls are TRBV6-5 and TRBJ1-2; D is possibly TRBD1 (6 bases). Germline CDR1 MNHEY, CDR2 SVGAGI. The V end lost 6 bases, the J end lost 4 bases, and 9 bases lay between the germline ends. The CDR3 loop spans 12 amino acids. In DNA, the CDR3 is TGTGCCAGCAGCTCGGACAGCTATGGCTACACCTTC. This gives the protein CASSSDSYGYTF.

The gene calls are TRBV5-1 and TRBJ2-4; D gene ambiguous. V lost 4 bases and J lost 0, with 14 bases in between. Germline lookup yields CDR1 SGHRS and CDR2 YFSETQ. The CDR3 is made up of 16 amino acids. CDR3 nucleotides: TGCGCCAGCAGCCCTGCTTTGTGGATAGCCAAAAACATTCAGTACTTC. Protein sequence: CASSPALWIAKNIQYF.

The gene calls are TRBV29-1 and TRBJ2-1; D unresolved. V was cut by 4 bases and J by 8 bases, with 15 bases left in between. CDR3 length equals 13 residues. Germline values: CDR1 SQVTM, CDR2 ANQGSEA. In nucleotides, the CDR3 is TGCAGCGTTGCAGTTAAAGATCCCCATGAGCAGTTCTTC. It yields the protein CSVAVKDPHEQFF.

V usage is TRBV27 and J usage is TRBJ1-4; the D gene is possibly TRBD1 (5 bases). V was clipped by 6 bases and J by 5 bases, with 10 bases between them. Germline V gene lookup returns CDR1 MNHEY and CDR2 SMNVEV (reference sequence). The CDR3 is made up of 13 amino acids. CDR3: CASRAYRNEKLFF. CDR3 DNA sequence: TGTGCCAGCAGAGCTTACAGGAATGAAAAACTGTTTTTT.